Each of the 20 T cell receptor beta chains below was sequenced from the same sample in a study of cytomegalovirus exposure and HLA in healthy donors. Both 60 Vbeta primers and 13 Jbeta primers went into the PCR. TCRdb's copy holds only in-frame clones and misses some; the assay was immunoSEQ multiplex PCR. The sample comprises approximately 54,000 clones, under 90% of which are singletons, and roughly 3% rests with the top ten. The sequencing sample was made of PBMCs. These receptor sequences come from a woman aged 18-30 years in good health and CMV-seronegative.

The chain uses TRBV7-2 and TRBJ2-7; 10 bases match TRBD2. The germline V gene encodes CDR1 SGHTA and CDR2 FQGNSA. The CDR3 has 15 amino acids. J gave up 7 bases and V 2 bases, and 8 bases lay outside the gene matches. Here the CDR3 DNA reads TGTGCCAGCAGCTTATTGTCTAGCGGGAGAGGGGAGCAGTACTTC. As protein: CASSLLSSGRGEQYF.

The DNA of the CDR3 is TGTGCCAGCAGCCGGGGACAATTCACTGAAGCTTTCTTT. It translates to CASSRGQFTEAFF. This chain joins TRBV7-9 and TRBJ1-1, with a tentative D call TRBD1 (6 bases). Trimming left V 5 bases short and J 4 bases short, with 11 bases between. Germline assignment: CDR1 SEHNR and CDR2 FQNEAQ (reference sequence). This CDR3 region has 13 residues.

This chain uses TRBV18 with TRBJ2-7, with a tentative D call TRBD1 (6 bases). The CDR3 spans 15 residues. V lost 3 bases to trimming and J lost 0 bases, with 12 bases between them. Germline CDR1 reads KGHSH; CDR2 reads LQKENI. The CDR3 sequence is CASSPGQDSSYEQYF. The CDR3 DNA is TGTGCCAGCTCACCCGGGCAGGACAGCTCCTACGAGCAGTACTTC.

V usage is TRBV6-5 and J usage is TRBJ2-7; the match to TRBD1 covers 9 bases. V lost 4 bases and J lost 1; bases outside the gene matches: 8. This CDR3 has 16 residues. The germline CDR1 and CDR2 sequences are MNHEY and SVGAGI. As DNA, the CDR3 is TGTGCCAGCAGTTTTTCTCCCGGGACAGGGTCCTACGAGCAGTACTTC. Translation: CASSFSPGTGSYEQYF.

This clone is a singleton in its sample. The chain has TRBV6-6 and TRBJ2-1; no reliable D call. The CDR3 is 16 residues long. V was shortened by 2 bases and J by 4 bases, with 15 bases between the two germline ends. The germline V gene has CDR1 MNHNY and CDR2 SVGAGI (reference sequence). Written as DNA, the CDR3 is TGTGCCAGCAGTTACCAGTACCGCGGCAGTTACAATGAGCAGTTCTTC. Amino acids: CASSYQYRGSYNEQFF.

The chain couples TRBV25-1 to TRBJ2-2, with TRBD2 identical over 7 bases. From germline, CDR1 is MGHDK and CDR2 SYGVNS. The CDR3 is 16 residues long. J gave up 0 bases and V 3 bases, and 4 bases lay outside the gene matches. This CDR3 reads CASSDSGSANTGELFF. CDR3 nucleotide sequence: TGTGCCAGCAGTGATAGCGGGTCCGCGAACACCGGGGAGCTGTTTTTT.

V usage is TRBV21-1 and J usage is TRBJ2-7; the table calls TRBD1, which could not be checked here. TRBV21-1 is recorded as a pseudogene. The CDR3 spans 14 residues. The CDR3 bases are TGTGCCAGCAGCCCCGGAGACAGGTCCTACGAGCAGTACTTC. Translating gives CASSPGDRSYEQYF.

The V gene is TRBV28, the J gene TRBJ1-1; a possible D gene is TRBD1 (6 bases). The V gene's germline CDR1 is MDHEN and CDR2 SYDVKM. Trimming removed 2 bases at V and 4 bases at J, with 14 bases between. The CDR3 is 15 amino acids. CDR3 amino acids: CASSLPEGGFTEAFF. As DNA, the CDR3 is TGTGCCAGCAGTTTACCAGAGGGGGGGTTCACTGAAGCTTTCTTT. Filled out from reference TRBV28 and TRBJ1-1, the complete variable domain reads DVKVTQSSRYLVKRTGEKVFLECVQDMDHENMFWYRQDPGLGLRLIYFSYDVKMKEKGDIPEGYSVSREKKERFSLILESASTNQTSMYLCASSLPEGGFTEAFFGQGTRLTVV.

This chain connects TRBV28 to TRBJ1-5, with unresolved D. CDR1 is MDHEN, CDR2 SYDVKM, per germline. The V end was cut by 11 bases, the J end by 2 bases, with 13 bases between. The CDR3 consists of 13 residues. CDR3 DNA: TGTGCCTCCAACCCCGGAGGCAATCAGCCCCAGCATTTT. This sequence encodes CASNPGGNQPQHF.

The rearrangement joins TRBV27 to TRBJ2-5, with 7 bases that match TRBD1. In germline, CDR1 is MNHEY, CDR2 SMNVEV (reference sequence). This CDR3 spans 16 amino acids. The ends lost 6 bases at V and 1 base at J; junction bases unmatched: 11. The CDR3 region has the DNA TGTGCCAGCAGGCTCAGACAGGGACGGAGCCAAGAGACCCAGTACTTC. Translated, it gives CASRLRQGRSQETQYF.

V usage is TRBV7-9 and J usage is TRBJ1-4; no reliable D call. Germline-derived CDR1 and CDR2 are SEHNR and FQNEAQ (reference sequence). Trimming took off 5 bases at V and 7 bases at J, with 26 bases between the two ends. The CDR3 totals 18 residues. This chain's CDR3 is CASSRHPDNPPFFEKLFF. DNA of the CDR3: TGTGCCAGCAGCCGTCACCCCGACAATCCGCCCTTTTTTGAAAAACTGTTTTTT.

The rearrangement uses TRBV7-6 and TRBJ2-7; 9 nucleotides align to TRBD2. The CDR3 is made up of 16 amino acids. After removal of 0 bases from V and 6 bases from J, the junction contained 9 bases not matched to a gene. CDR1 SGHVS and CDR2 FNYEAQ come from the germline V gene. As DNA, the CDR3 is TGTGCCAGCAGCTTAGCGGCAGGGGGAGCGGGAGGCGAGCAGTACTTC. Residues: CASSLAAGGAGGEQYF.

This clone was picked up a small number of times. V usage is TRBV5-1 and J usage is TRBJ1-1; TRBD1 agrees at 8 bases. The CDR3 contains 17 residues. CDR1 and CDR2 (germline): SGHRS, YFSETQ. J gave up 6 bases and V 4 bases, and 17 bases lay outside the gene matches. The CDR3 region is CASSPPVGAGGAAEAFF. CDR3 DNA sequence: TGCGCCAGCAGCCCCCCCGTCGGGGCAGGGGGCGCCGCTGAAGCTTTCTTT.

V and J are TRBV28 and TRBJ1-5; the match to TRBD1 covers 7 bases. This CDR3 spans 16 amino acids. V dropped 5 bases and J dropped 3; count of bases not matched to a gene: 10. CDR1 is MDHEN, CDR2 SYDVKM, per germline. CDR3: CASSPHPTGPNQPQHF. The DNA of the CDR3 is TGTGCCAGCAGTCCCCACCCGACAGGGCCCAATCAGCCCCAGCATTTT.

Turning to this clone: One end of the junction is discordant with germline, which a read error may explain. V gene TRBV2 combines with J gene TRBJ2-6, with D possibly called TRBD1 or TRBD2 (5 bases each). The CDR3 extends over 21 amino acids. Germline V gene lookup returns CDR1 SNHLY and CDR2 FYNNEI. This CDR3 is CASGEAAGRPGPRSGANVLTF. The CDR3 nucleotides are TGTGCCAGCGGTGAAGCGGCAGGTAGGCCCGGACCCCGCTCTGGGGCCAACGTCCTAACTTTC.

This clone is categorized as medium-sized. Here the CDR3 DNA reads TGTGCCAGCAGCCGGATACCGACAGGGGTTGACGACGAGCAGTACTTC. Amino acids: CASSRIPTGVDDEQYF. The chain couples TRBV7-2 to TRBJ2-7; TRBD1 matches 8 bases. Looked up from germline, CDR1 is SGHTA and CDR2 is FQGNSA. With 5 bases clipped from V and 5 bases from J, the junction kept 14 bases outside the gene matches. CDR3 length: 16 residues. Filled out from reference TRBV7-2 and TRBJ2-7, the complete variable domain reads GAGVSQSPSNKVTEKGKDVELRCDPISGHTALYWYRQSLGQGLEFLIYFQGNSAPDKSGLPSDRFSAERTGGSVSTLTIQRTQQEDSAVYLCASSRIPTGVDDEQYFGPGTRLTVT.

This rearrangement joins TRBV19 to TRBJ2-1; no clear D gene. The CDR3 extends over 16 amino acids. V lost 2 bases to trimming and J lost 1 base, with 12 bases between them. Per germline, CDR1 LNHDA and CDR2 SQIVND (reference sequence). The CDR3 nucleotides are TGTGCCAGTAGTATATCAGAGGCTCAATCCTACAATGAGCAGTTCTTC. It codes for CASSISEAQSYNEQFF.

The chain joins TRBV9 to TRBJ2-7, with 12 bases that match TRBD2. CDR3 length: 16 residues. Germline V gives CDR1 SGDLS, CDR2 YYNGEE. V lost 4 bases, J lost 6 bases, and 11 bases stayed unmatched. DNA of the CDR3: TGTGCCAGCAGCCCTCAACCCGGGACTAGCGGGCCCGAGCAGTACTTC. Protein: CASSPQPGTSGPEQYF.

The chain has TRBV10-1 and TRBJ1-6, with 8 positions matching TRBD1. Unmatched junction bases numbered 5, after V lost 6 bases and J lost 7 bases. CDR1 and CDR2 from the germline V gene are WNHNN and SYGVQD (reference sequence). The CDR3 extends over 14 amino acids. The chain's CDR3 is CASRPTGENSPLHF. DNA for the CDR3: TGCGCCAGCAGACCGACAGGGGAAAATTCACCCCTCCACTTT.

The genes are TRBV27 and TRBJ2-1, with D possibly matching TRBD2 (6 bases). The CDR3 runs 14 residues. Germline CDR1 MNHEY, CDR2 SMNVEV (reference sequence). Trimming took off 5 bases at V and 8 bases at J, with 16 bases between the two ends. CDR3 bases: TGTGCCAGCAGTACTCGGGAGAGAGGATATGAGCAGTTCTTC. This codes for CASSTRERGYEQFF.